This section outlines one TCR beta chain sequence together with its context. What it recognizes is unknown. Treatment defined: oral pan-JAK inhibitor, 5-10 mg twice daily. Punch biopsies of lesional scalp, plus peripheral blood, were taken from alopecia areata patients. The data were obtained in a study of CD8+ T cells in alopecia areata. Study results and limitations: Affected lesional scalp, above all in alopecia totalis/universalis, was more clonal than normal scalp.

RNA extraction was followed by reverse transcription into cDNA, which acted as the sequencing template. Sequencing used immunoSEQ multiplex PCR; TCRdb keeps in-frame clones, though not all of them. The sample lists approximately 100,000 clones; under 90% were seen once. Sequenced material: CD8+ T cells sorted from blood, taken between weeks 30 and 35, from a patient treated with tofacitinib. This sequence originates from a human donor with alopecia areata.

The CDR3 region is CASSIAGTDYNEQFF. The CDR3 DNA reads as TGTGCCAGTAGTATAGCTGGGACAGATTACAATGAGCAGTTCTTC. The rearrangement links TRBV19 to TRBJ2-1, with 7 nucleotides matching TRBD1. V lost 1 base to trimming and J lost 4 bases; unmatched junction nucleotides: 4. The V gene's germline CDR1 is LNHDA and CDR2 SQIVND (reference sequence). The CDR3 consists of 15 residues.